A selection of T cell receptor beta chains follows, all from one sample in a study of human T cells and chemical hapten exposure. TCRdb re-called the RACE reads with MiXCR, one entry per CDR3 protein. This table holds approximately 92,000 distinct CDR3 sequences, about 10% found once. The sequenced sample was whole blood, obtained in connection with sensitization to the hapten diphenylcyclopropenone (DPC). The receptors derive from a woman in her 40s with alopecia areata. Some clones in this sample may be carry-over from other donors' samples. Each CDR3 is given with its conserved first and last residue. D genes are given only for firm matches. Some rows have no size entry. The others give once, few or many, or a class for an expanded clone.

v_gene	j_gene	abundance	d_gene	CDR3aa	CDR3nt
TRBV6-6	TRBJ1-2	NA	NA	CASSSRTANYGYTF	TGTGCCAGCAGTTCCCGGACAGCGAACTATGGCTACACCTTC
TRBV12-3/TRBV12-4	TRBJ2-1	few	TRBD2	CASTQGLAGNNEQFF	TGTGCCAGCACCCAGGGACTAGCGGGAAACAATGAGCAGTTCTTC
TRBV6-2/TRBV6-3	TRBJ2-3	NA	TRBD2	CASSDPGDYLHYTQYF	TGTGCCAGCAGTGATCCGGGGGACTACCTTCATTATACGCAGTATTTT
TRBV7-9	TRBJ2-7	few	NA	CASSSQIGGPSYEQYF	TGTGCCAGCAGCTCCCAGATTGGGGGTCCCTCCTACGAGCAGTACTTC
TRBV7-2	TRBJ1-5	many	NA	CASSLNPGPQHF	TGTGCCAGCAGCTTAAATCCGGGACCCCAGCATTTT
TRBV29-1	TRBJ1-1	NA	NA	CSVTRWQGTEAFF	TGCAGCGTGACCCGGTGGCAGGGGACTGAAGCTTTCTTT
TRBV9	TRBJ1-1	few	NA	CASSVVGVGAEAFF	TGTGCCAGCAGCGTAGTCGGGGTTGGCGCTGAAGCTTTCTTT
TRBV4-1	TRBJ1-3	NA	NA	CASSQERRPSGNTIYF	TGCGCCAGCAGCCAAGAGAGGCGGCCCTCTGGAAACACCATATATTTT
TRBV18	TRBJ2-7	NA	TRBD2	CASSLAETSGRYEQYF	TGTGCCAGCTCACTCGCAGAAACTAGCGGCAGGTACGAGCAGTACTTC
TRBV6-2/TRBV6-3	TRBJ2-5	many	NA	CASSYSPGEKETQYF	TGTGCCAGCAGTTACTCGCCGGGAGAAAAAGAGACCCAGTACTTC
TRBV6-2/TRBV6-3	TRBJ1-1	few	NA	CASSYSPGWNTEAFF	TGTGCCAGCAGTTACTCGCCAGGGTGGAACACTGAAGCTTTCTTT
TRBV7-9	TRBJ2-5	many	TRBD1	CAEAEVTGDGETQYF	TGTGCCGAGGCCGAGGTGACAGGGGATGGAGAGACCCAGTACTTC
TRBV3-1	TRBJ1-2	many	NA	CASSQLGYGYTF	TGTGCCAGCAGCCAACTGGGCTATGGCTACACCTTC
TRBV12-3/TRBV12-4	TRBJ2-5	NA	TRBD1	CASSLVTGGGKTQYF	TGTGCCAGCAGTTTAGTGACAGGGGGAGGAAAGACCCAGTACTTC
TRBV7-6	TRBJ2-7	NA	TRBD2	CASSSEGLAGEQYF	TGTGCCAGCAGCTCAGAGGGACTAGCGGGGGAGCAGTACTTC
TRBV7-8	TRBJ1-1	few	NA	CASSLDLIGTEAFF	TGTGCCAGCAGCTTAGATTTAATCGGCACTGAAGCTTTCTTT
TRBV29-1	TRBJ2-5	few	TRBD1	CSVRGDRVYQETQYF	TGCAGCGTGAGAGGGGACAGGGTTTACCAAGAGACCCAGTACTTC
TRBV2	TRBJ1-2	NA	NA	CASRRAGDGYTF	TGTGCCAGCCGGCGGGCCGGGGATGGCTACACCTTC
TRBV24-1	TRBJ2-7	many	NA	CATSEPGLPYEQYF	TGTGCCACCAGTGAGCCGGGACTGCCCTACGAGCAGTACTTC
TRBV10-3	TRBJ1-6	NA	NA	CAISERPVGGGSPLHF	TGTGCCATCAGTGAGCGACCTGTAGGGGGAGGTTCACCCCTCCACTTT
TRBV28	TRBJ2-7	few	NA	CASSTRGVLTYEQYF	TGTGCCAGCAGCACGCGCGGGGTCTTAACCTACGAGCAGTACTTC
TRBV18	TRBJ2-7	NA	TRBD1	CASSPDRAHEQYF	TGTGCCAGCTCACCGGACAGGGCCCACGAGCAGTACTTC
TRBV5-6	TRBJ2-2	many	TRBD2	CASSFGLAGNPGELFF	TGTGCCAGCAGCTTTGGACTAGCGGGGAACCCCGGGGAGCTGTTTTTT
TRBV9	TRBJ2-1	few	TRBD2	CASSVAPSGGLRGEQFF	TGTGCCAGCAGCGTAGCCCCGAGCGGGGGGCTGAGGGGTGAGCAGTTCTTC
TRBV7-2	TRBJ2-3	many	TRBD2	CASSRGLAGGTDTQYF	TGTGCCAGCAGCCGAGGACTAGCGGGAGGCACAGATACGCAGTATTTT
TRBV5-4	TRBJ1-1	many	NA	CASKGGGKNTEAFF	TGTGCCAGCAAGGGGGGAGGGAAGAACACTGAAGCTTTCTTT
TRBV24-1	TRBJ2-2	NA	TRBD2	CATSGAGDTGELFF	TGTGCCACCAGTGGAGCGGGGGACACCGGGGAGCTGTTTTTT
TRBV20-1	TRBJ1-2	NA	NA	CSARDRGSLEGYTF	TGCAGTGCTAGAGATCGGGGCAGCCTCGAGGGCTACACCTTC
TRBV5-4	TRBJ2-3	NA	NA	CASSIPEGTDTQYF	TGTGCCAGCAGCATCCCTGAGGGGACAGATACGCAGTATTTT
TRBV7-6	TRBJ2-7	few	NA	CASSPSYYEQYF	TGTGCCAGCAGCCCGTCGTACTACGAGCAGTACTTC
TRBV29-1	TRBJ1-3	NA	NA	CSVEAEASGNTIYF	TGCAGCGTTGAGGCAGAAGCCTCTGGAAACACCATATATTTT
TRBV19	TRBJ2-6	NA	TRBD1	CASSLQQGVGDNVLTF	TGTGCCAGTAGTTTACAACAGGGGGTCGGGGACAACGTCCTGACTTTC
TRBV6-5	TRBJ2-7	few	NA	CASSYLYEQYF	TGTGCCAGCAGTTACCTTTACGAGCAGTACTTC
TRBV30	TRBJ1-1	many	TRBD1	CACWTQDRNREAFF	TGTGCCTGTTGGACCCAGGACAGGAACCGTGAAGCTTTCTTT
TRBV11-3	TRBJ2-7	many	NA	CASSLASNSYEQYF	TGTGCCAGCAGCTTAGCTTCTAACTCCTACGAGCAGTACTTC
TRBV15	TRBJ2-7	NA	TRBD1	CATSKPGQGAPEQYF	TGTGCCACCAGCAAACCGGGACAGGGGGCGCCCGAGCAGTACTTC
TRBV7-9	TRBJ2-4	many	NA	CASSSQSTGDIQYF	TGTGCCAGCAGCTCACAGTCGACTGGGGACATTCAGTACTTC
TRBV6-2/TRBV6-3	TRBJ1-1	few	NA	CASSAGRSVTEAFF	TGTGCCAGTAGCGCGGGCCGAAGTGTCACTGAAGCTTTCTTT
TRBV6-5	TRBJ1-1	NA	NA	CASRSDRPSTEAFF	TGTGCCAGCAGATCGGACAGACCAAGCACTGAAGCTTTCTTT
TRBV7-2	TRBJ1-4	many	NA	CASSLRWDLTGEKLFF	TGTGCCAGCAGCTTAAGGTGGGACCTGACGGGTGAAAAACTGTTTTTT
TRBV20-1	TRBJ2-1	NA	NA	CSARAEYREFF	TGCAGTGCTAGAGCAGAATATAGGGAGTTCTTC